These 31 T cell receptor beta chains were sequenced from one sample in a study of cytomegalovirus exposure and HLA in healthy donors. Both 60 Vbeta primers and 13 Jbeta primers went into the PCR. The protocol was immunoSEQ multiplex PCR, while the TCRdb copy is restricted to in-frame clones and leaves out a portion. In all, the sample yields approximately 71,000 clones. The sequencing input was PBMCs. These receptors originate from a female donor in good health and CMV-seropositive.

The gene calls are TRBV6-5 and TRBJ1-2; possibly TRBD1 for D (6 bases). The germline gives CDR1 MNHEY, CDR2 SVGAGI. The ends were cut back, 1 base at V and 5 bases at J, with 8 bases in the middle. This CDR3 contains 13 residues. The CDR3: CASSYFQGYGYTF. The CDR3 nucleotides are TGTGCCAGCAGTTACTTTCAGGGGTATGGCTACACCTTC.

The V gene is TRBV29-1, the J gene TRBJ2-7; weak D call: TRBD2 (6 bases). V was trimmed by 4 bases and J by 7 bases, leaving 11 bases between them. Germline CDR1 SQVTM, CDR2 ANQGSEA. This CDR3 has 11 residues. The CDR3 nucleotides read TGCAGCGTTGTGGGGGGAATTGAGCAGTACTTC. Its translation: CSVVGGIEQYF.

The chain links TRBV14 to TRBJ1-3; TRBD1 aligns across 10 bases. CDR1 SGHDN and CDR2 FVKESK come from the germline V gene. V gave up 5 bases and J gave up 0 bases; unmatched junction bases: 13. The CDR3 is made up of 19 amino acids. The CDR3 sequence is CASSSLPRTGGFSGNTIYF. DNA for the CDR3: TGTGCCAGCAGCTCCCTCCCCCGGACAGGGGGATTCTCTGGAAACACCATATATTTT.

Remarks on this clone: The identical CDR3 is also encoded by other nucleotide sequences in the sample. V is TRBV6-5 and J is TRBJ1-6, with D maybe TRBD1 (6 bases). CDR3 length: 15 amino acids. V was trimmed by 7 bases and J by 7 bases, leaving 17 bases between them. Germline lookup yields CDR1 MNHEY and CDR2 SVGAGI. CDR3 DNA: TGTGCCAGCAAGGGCCCGGACAGTATAAATTCACCCCTCCACTTT. Translating gives CASKGPDSINSPLHF.

The chain carries TRBV9 and TRBJ2-7; 9 nucleotides line up with TRBD2. The CDR3 covers 16 residues. Per the germline V gene, CDR1 is SGDLS and CDR2 is YYNGEE. Losses at the gene ends were 4 bases for V and 2 bases for J; bases not matched to a gene: 10. In nucleotides, the CDR3 is TGTGCCAGCAGCCCTCACTCTAGCGGGAATACCTACGAGCAGTACTTC. It specifies CASSPHSSGNTYEQYF.

The V call is TRBV5-1, the J call TRBJ2-1, with 10 bases matching TRBD1. The V segment lost 6 bases and the J segment 0 bases; nucleotides outside the gene matches: 3. Germline lookup yields CDR1 SGHRS and CDR2 YFSETQ. The CDR3 is 15 amino acids. CDR3: CASTTGGNSYNEQFF. The DNA of the CDR3 is TGCGCCAGCACGACAGGGGGCAACTCCTACAATGAGCAGTTCTTC.

Here the CDR3 DNA reads TGTGCCAGTAGTTTAGTAGCGGGGGTCTACGAGCAGTACTTC. Amino acids: CASSLVAGVYEQYF. The chain employs TRBV19 and TRBJ2-7; 9 bases are a match to TRBD2. The J segment lost 3 bases and the V segment lost 5 bases, leaving 5 bases of the junction unmatched. The CDR3 covers 14 residues. From germline, CDR1 is LNHDA and CDR2 SQIVND (reference sequence).

This rearrangement joins TRBV15 to TRBJ2-1; D is ambiguous. Germline V gene data show CDR1 as LNHNV and CDR2 as YYDKDF (reference sequence). Trimming shortened V by 1 base and J by 2 bases, and 9 bases separated the two germline ends. The CDR3 length is 15 residues. The CDR3 here is CATSRGRIPYNEQFF. In DNA form, the CDR3 reads TGTGCCACCAGCAGAGGGCGGATTCCCTACAATGAGCAGTTCTTC.

V is TRBV7-2 and J is TRBJ1-4; D is possibly TRBD1 (5 bases). Between the trimmed V and J ends, which lost 4 bases and 8 bases, there was a span of 17 bases. CDR1 is SGHTA, CDR2 FQGNSA, per germline. There are 15 residues in the CDR3. The CDR3 bases are TGTGCCAGCAGCTCCGGGGGGAGGGCGGGGGAAAAACTGTTTTTT. Its translation: CASSSGGRAGEKLFF.

The chain uses TRBV6-5 and TRBJ1-4; no firm D call. V shed 2 bases and J shed 5 bases, with 12 bases lying between them. The CDR3 consists of 15 residues. Germline CDR1 MNHEY, CDR2 SVGAGI. The CDR3 sequence: CASSYQRAGNEKLFF. CDR3 sequence (DNA): TGTGCCAGCAGTTACCAGCGAGCGGGGAATGAAAAACTGTTTTTT.

The chain is built from TRBV27 and TRBJ1-3, with D possibly TRBD1 on 5 matching bases. This CDR3 has 11 residues. Germline CDR1 and CDR2: MNHEY and SMNVEV (reference sequence). The V gene lost 8 bases and the J gene lost 10 bases, with 12 bases spanning the gap. CDR3 in DNA: TGTGCCAGCGCACCCCCAGGGACCATATATTTT. Its translation is CASAPPGTIYF.

The chain uses TRBV18 and TRBJ2-3, with 9 bases aligning to TRBD2. The J segment lost 11 bases and the V segment lost 2 bases, leaving 17 bases of the junction unmatched. CDR1 KGHSH and CDR2 LQKENI come from the germline V gene. There are 17 residues in the CDR3. CDR3 sequence reads: CASSPSISSGITGGQYF. CDR3 in DNA: TGTGCCAGCTCACCATCGATCTCTAGCGGGATAACGGGCGGGCAGTATTTT.

The V call is TRBV9, the J call TRBJ2-3; D perhaps matches TRBD1 (6 bases). The germline V and J ends were trimmed by 3 bases and 2 bases, with 13 bases remaining between them. There are 15 residues in the CDR3. The germline CDR1 and CDR2 sequences are SGDLS and YYNGEE. In DNA form, the CDR3 reads TGTGCCAGCAGCGCCTCAGGGGATCCCACAGATACGCAGTATTTT. Amino acid sequence: CASSASGDPTDTQYF.

The rearrangement links TRBV6-5 to TRBJ2-3; 15 bases align to TRBD2. V was clipped by 8 bases and J by 6 bases; unmatched bases: 0. CDR1 MNHEY and CDR2 SVGAGI come from the germline V gene. The CDR3 is 13 residues long. The CDR3 spells CASGLAGGDTQYF. CDR3 nucleotides: TGTGCCAGCGGACTAGCGGGAGGGGATACGCAGTATTTT.

The CDR3 bases are TGTGCCAGCAGGTCCGGAGTGGAGCAGTACTTC. Its translation is CASRSGVEQYF. This rearrangement joins TRBV6-5 to TRBJ2-7; D is unresolved. The V gene lost 6 bases and the J gene lost 7 bases, with 10 bases spanning the gap. There are 11 residues in the CDR3. Germline V lookup: CDR1 MNHEY, CDR2 SVGAGI.

The chain recombines TRBV5-6 with TRBJ2-5, with a possible D match to TRBD1 (6 bases). V lost 3 bases and J 5 bases, leaving 14 bases between the germline ends. This CDR3 is 14 amino acids long. CDR1 is SGHDT, CDR2 YYEEEE, per germline. CDR3 loop: CASSYEQGRETQYF. As DNA, the CDR3 is TGTGCCAGCAGCTACGAACAGGGTAGGGAGACCCAGTACTTC.

This rearrangement joins TRBV6-5 to TRBJ2-5, with TRBD2 as a possible D gene (5 bases). Germline CDR1 and CDR2: MNHEY and SVGAGI. This CDR3 contains 14 residues. The V gene lost 3 bases and the J gene lost 5 bases, with 13 bases spanning the gap. The CDR3 region has the DNA TGTGCCAGCAGTTATGAGAGGCCGGGGGAGACCCAGTACTTC. Translated: CASSYERPGETQYF.

The V gene is TRBV5-1, the J gene TRBJ2-5; a possible D gene is TRBD2 (5 bases). Trimming took off 3 bases at V and 1 base at J, with 16 bases between the two ends. The CDR3 sequence is 16 residues long. CDR1 SGHRS and CDR2 YFSETQ come from the germline V gene. The chain's CDR3 is CASSSKEIATQETQYF. CDR3 bases: TGCGCCAGCAGCTCTAAGGAAATAGCGACCCAAGAGACCCAGTACTTC.

This chain connects TRBV7-9 to TRBJ2-1, with 7 bases fitting TRBD1. This CDR3 spans 17 amino acids. Unmatched junction bases numbered 13, after V lost 4 bases and J lost 4 bases. The germline gives CDR1 SEHNR, CDR2 FQNEAQ (reference sequence). The CDR3 region is CASSSRTGSQGYNEQFF. The CDR3 bases are TGTGCCAGCAGCTCAAGGACAGGCTCACAGGGGTACAATGAGCAGTTCTTC. Variable domain in full (rest from reference TRBV7-9 and TRBJ2-1): DTGVSQNPRHKITKRGQNVTFRCDPISEHNRLYWYRQTLGQGPEFLTYFQNEAQLEKSRLLSDRFSAERPKGSFSTLEIQRTEQGDSAMYLCASSSRTGSQGYNEQFFGPGTRLTVL.

V gene TRBV5-6 combines with J gene TRBJ1-2; D might be TRBD1 (6 bases). The CDR3 extends over 12 amino acids. The V and J ends lost 3 bases and 4 bases respectively, with 7 bases between them. CDR1 SGHDT and CDR2 YYEEEE come from the germline V gene. The CDR3 coding sequence is TGTGCCAGCAGCTCCAGGGGCTATGGCTACACCTTC. Its translation: CASSSRGYGYTF.

The chain carries TRBV28 and TRBJ2-7, with D unresolved. V lost 2 bases, J lost 3 bases, and 14 bases lay in between. This CDR3 has 15 amino acids. Germline V lookup: CDR1 MDHEN, CDR2 SYDVKM. Here the CDR3 reads CASSLIAESLYEQYF. The CDR3 nucleotides read TGTGCCAGCAGTTTAATAGCAGAGAGCCTCTACGAGCAGTACTTC.

The rearrangement joins TRBV5-1 to TRBJ2-1, with 11 bases matching TRBD2. The CDR3 has 16 residues. After removal of 2 bases from V and 5 bases from J, the junction contained 6 bases not matched to a gene. Germline CDR1 and CDR2: SGHRS and YFSETQ. The CDR3 bases are TGCGCCAGCAGCTTCACTAGCGGGAGTTCCAACAATGAGCAGTTCTTC. It yields the protein CASSFTSGSSNNEQFF. The full variable domain, completed using reference TRBV5-1 and TRBJ2-1, is KAGVTQTPRYLIKTRGQQVTLSCSPISGHRSVSWYQQTPGQGLQFLFEYFSETQRNKGNFPGRFSGRQFSNSRSEMNVSTLELGDSALYLCASSFTSGSSNNEQFFGPGTRLTVL.

This chain links TRBV19 with TRBJ2-3; 8 nucleotides align to TRBD2. Germline V CDR1 and CDR2: LNHDA, SQIVND (reference sequence). The CDR3 contains 15 residues. V shed 3 bases and J 6 bases; nucleotides not matched to a gene: 8. This CDR3 is CASSINGGGLDTQYF. The CDR3 DNA reads as TGTGCCAGTAGTATTAATGGCGGGGGGTTGGATACGCAGTATTTT.

The V and J genes are TRBV2 and TRBJ2-7; D might be TRBD1 (6 bases). The CDR3 has 12 amino acids. Trimming cost V 7 bases and J 7 bases, with 14 bases left between them. CDR1 is SNHLY, CDR2 FYNNEI, per germline. The CDR3 spells CASKGTPREQYF. The CDR3 DNA reads as TGTGCCAGCAAGGGGACACCGCGGGAGCAGTACTTC.

The chain recombines TRBV9 with TRBJ2-7, with D hard to call. This CDR3 comprises 14 residues. The germline V gene encodes CDR1 SGDLS and CDR2 YYNGEE. Deletions cut 0 bases from V and 2 bases from J, with 9 bases between. CDR3 DNA sequence: TGTGCCAGCAGCGTAGTTCCGAGCGCCTACGAGCAGTACTTC. Amino acid sequence: CASSVVPSAYEQYF.

The gene calls are TRBV11-1 and TRBJ1-5; D is unresolved. Germline CDR1 and CDR2: SGHAT and FQDESV (reference sequence). V was clipped by 2 bases and J by 4 bases, with 6 bases between them. CDR3 length: 13 residues. CDR3 in DNA: TGTGCCAGCAGCTTAACGGGAAATCAGCCCCAGCATTTT. Translation gives CASSLTGNQPQHF.

The CDR3 sequence: CASSLSAGTGTYEQYF. In nucleotides, the CDR3 is TGTGCCAGCAGCTTATCCGCCGGGACAGGAACCTACGAGCAGTACTTC. The chain links TRBV7-3 to TRBJ2-7; 8 nucleotides agree with TRBD1. J gave up 2 bases and V 2 bases, and 8 bases lay outside the gene matches. The CDR3 totals 16 residues. Germline lookup yields CDR1 SGHTA and CDR2 FQGTGA.

The rearrangement links TRBV9 to TRBJ2-2; D gene ambiguous. The CDR3 has 14 amino acids. The V gene lost 1 base and the J gene lost 9 bases, with 13 bases spanning the gap. CDR1 is SGDLS, CDR2 YYNGEE, per germline. Here the CDR3 reads CASSVFLGARELFF. DNA of the CDR3: TGTGCCAGCAGCGTATTTCTCGGTGCCAGGGAGCTGTTTTTT.

V gene TRBV18 combines with J gene TRBJ2-6, with TRBD2 as a possible D gene (7 bases). The CDR3 length is 17 residues. Germline V gene sequence: CDR1 KGHSH, CDR2 LQKENI. V shed 6 bases and J shed 2 bases, with 17 bases lying between them. CDR3 sequence (DNA): TGTGCCAGCTCCCCCTCGGGGGGCGTCCCTGGGGCCAACGTCCTGACTTTC. Translation: CASSPSGGVPGANVLTF.

This sequence joins TRBV19 and TRBJ2-3, with a possible D match to TRBD1 (5 bases). CDR3 size: 17 residues. Germline V CDR1 and CDR2: LNHDA, SQIVND (reference sequence). Deletions cut 5 bases from V and 7 bases from J, with 25 bases between. CDR3 sequence: CASSAPTTQRYRNTQYF. CDR3 bases: TGTGCCAGTAGTGCCCCTACGACACAACGTTACAGGAATACGCAGTATTTT.

This chain's CDR3 is CTSSPGGALETQYF. The CDR3 DNA reads TGCACCAGCAGCCCCGGGGGGGCCCTGGAGACCCAGTACTTC. The chain recombines TRBV1 with TRBJ2-5; the D call in the table, TRBD2, was not verified against the DNA. TRBV1 is listed as a pseudogene. This CDR3 is built from 14 residues.